Here is one T cell receptor beta chain with its context. V dropped 5 bases and J dropped 0; count of bases not matched to a gene: 7. This CDR3 comprises 16 residues. Germline V CDR1 and CDR2: SGHVS, FNYEAQ. The data were taken from a study of blood T cell repertoires in COVID-19. Methods used by the authors: Estimated nucleated cell counts came from reference gene primer amplification. Clones were sequenced by immunoSEQ multiplex PCR, and TCRdb holds only the in-frame ones, with some missing. V and J calls and clone size are those listed in that table; D and trimming were worked out from the DNA. The top ten clones hold 5.3% of a sample with some 350,000 clones, around 87% of them seen once.

Sequenced material: PBMCs or T cells enriched from blood (not recorded which). The chain couples TRBV7-6 to TRBJ2-1; 7 bases align to TRBD2. This receptor was identified in a woman in her 30s who had recovered from COVID-19. The CDR3 is CASSPRGSYSYNEQFF. CDR3 DNA: TGTGCCAGCAGCCCCCGCGGGAGCTACTCCTACAATGAGCAGTTCTTC. The full variable domain, with the rest looked up from reference TRBV7-6 and TRBJ2-1, is GAGVSQSPRYKVTKRGQDVALRCDPISGHVSLYWYRQALGQGPEFLTYFNYEAQQDKSGLPNDRFSAERPEGSISTLTIQRTEQRDSAMYRCASSPRGSYSYNEQFFGPGTRLTVL.